This TCR beta chain was identified in a study of radiation and T cells in renal cell carcinoma. The time point denotes: blood 4 weeks post-SBRT, at nephrectomy. Treatment in this sample: 15 Gy SBRT to primary tumor, nephrectomy 4 weeks later. The trim removed 8 bases at V and 7 bases at J, leaving 6 bases unmatched. The CDR3 is 13 amino acids. Germline V gives CDR1 SNHLY, CDR2 FYNNEI. Libraries were prepared by immunoSEQ multiplex PCR; TCRdb keeps only in-frame clonotypes and omits some of them. The data hold fewer than 80,000 clones, with less than 90% observed a single time. This sequence was found in a woman aged 55-70 years with renal cell carcinoma. The source material was blood, sampled from a patient whose treatment included radiotherapy and nephrectomy. This chain connects TRBV2 to TRBJ2-2, with 8 bases that match TRBD2. The CDR3 DNA sequence: TGTGCCAGCTGGGCGGGGGGATACGGGGAGCTGTTTTTT. Translating gives CASWAGGYGELFF.